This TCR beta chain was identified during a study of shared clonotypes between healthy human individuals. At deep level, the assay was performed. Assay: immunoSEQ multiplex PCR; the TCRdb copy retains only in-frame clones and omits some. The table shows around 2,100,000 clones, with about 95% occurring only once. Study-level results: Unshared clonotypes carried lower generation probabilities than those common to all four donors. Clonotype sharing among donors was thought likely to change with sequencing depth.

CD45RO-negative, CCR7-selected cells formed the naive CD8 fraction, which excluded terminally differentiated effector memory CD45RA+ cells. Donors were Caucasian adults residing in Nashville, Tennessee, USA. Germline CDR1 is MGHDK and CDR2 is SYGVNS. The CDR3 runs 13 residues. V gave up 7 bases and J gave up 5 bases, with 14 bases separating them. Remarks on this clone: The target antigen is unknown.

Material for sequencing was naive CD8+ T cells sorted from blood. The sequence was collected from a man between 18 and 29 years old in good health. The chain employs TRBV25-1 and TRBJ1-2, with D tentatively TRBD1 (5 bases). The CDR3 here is CASTQNWGYGYTF. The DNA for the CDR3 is TGTGCCAGCACCCAAAATTGGGGGTATGGCTACACCTTC.